Listed here are 3 T cell receptor beta chains from one sample, sequenced in a study of human T cells and chemical hapten exposure. The time point is: patch test 1, 2 weeks after DPC sensitization. Treatment reported: therapeutic diphenylcyclopropenone sensitization with weekly scalp DPC. TCRdb re-called the RACE reads with MiXCR, one entry per CDR3 protein. The sample lists roughly 86,000 distinct CDR3 sequences; about 10% were seen once. This specimen consisted of whole blood, obtained in connection with sensitization to the hapten diphenylcyclopropenone (DPC). The receptors derive from a middle-aged man with alopecia areata. Some clones in this sample may be carry-over from other donors' samples.

The table lists this clonotype with a few counts. V and J are TRBV12-3 or TRBV12-4 and TRBJ2-1; TRBD2 aligns across 7 bases. The J segment lost 5 bases and the V segment lost 0 bases, leaving 7 bases of the junction unmatched. This CDR3 comprises 16 residues. The CDR3 reads CASSLALREDNNEQFF. The CDR3 DNA is TGTGCCAGCAGTTTAGCGTTACGGGAGGATAACAATGAGCAGTTCTTC.

This clonotype occurred a few times. The genes are TRBV12-3 or TRBV12-4 and TRBJ1-5, with D uncertain. The CDR3 has 14 amino acids. V lost 0 bases and J 9 bases, leaving 12 bases between the germline ends. CDR3 sequence reads: CASSLAPILSPQHF. The CDR3 nucleotides read TGTGCCAGCAGTTTAGCGCCCATCCTATCGCCCCAGCATTTT.

The chain combines TRBV4-2 with TRBJ2-1; D possibly corresponds to TRBD1 (5 bases). The germline gives CDR1 LGHNA, CDR2 YNFKEQ. V was cut by 3 bases and J by 0 bases, with 12 bases left in between. This CDR3 region has 16 residues. The CDR3 DNA reads TGTGCCAGCAGCCATGAGCAGGGAAGCTCCTACAATGAGCAGTTCTTC. Its translation: CASSHEQGSSYNEQFF.